These 22 T cell receptor beta chains originate from one sample sequenced in a study of beta chain features in type 1 diabetes. Study results and caveats: When Type 1 diabetes patients were examined, their TCRB CDR3s proved moderately but significantly shorter in all four CD4+ subsets.

The authors reverse transcribed all of the isolated RNA, so sequencing captured expressed TCRB transcripts. TCRdb's table, derived via immunoSEQ multiplex PCR, lists solely in-frame clones and lacks some. The sample records approximately 130,000 clones, roughly a sixth being singletons. The antigens of these receptors remain unknown. Sequenced material: central memory CD4+ T cells from blood. Every receptor here comes from a young man with type 1 diabetes.

This chain links TRBV11-2 with TRBJ2-4; 13 bases line up with TRBD2. The CDR3 totals 17 residues. J gave up 2 bases and V 6 bases, and 7 bases lay outside the gene matches. The germline V gene encodes CDR1 SGHAT and CDR2 FQNNGV. The DNA for the CDR3 is TGTGCCAGCAGACTAGCGGGAGGGCCCTTTTCCAAAAACATTCAGTACTTC. It is translated as CASRLAGGPFSKNIQYF.

This clone was counted only a few times. The chain carries TRBV7-9 and TRBJ1-2, with TRBD1 matching over 9 bases. The CDR3 is made up of 10 amino acids. Germline V gene data show CDR1 as SEHNR and CDR2 as FQNEAQ (reference sequence). Here the CDR3 reads CATGGYGYTF. The CDR3 DNA reads TGTGCGACAGGGGGGTATGGCTACACCTTC. Based on the CDR3 plus reference TRBV7-9 and TRBJ1-2, the full variable domain is DTGVSQNPRHKITKRGQNVTFRCDPISEHNRLYWYRQTLGQGPEFLTYFQNEAQLEKSRLLSDRFSAERPKGSFSTLEIQRTEQGDSAMYLCATGGYGYTFGSGTRLTVV.

V and J are TRBV29-1 and TRBJ1-5; D might be TRBD1 (5 bases). The CDR3 is 12 amino acids. Trimming left V 4 bases short and J 5 bases short, with 9 bases between. Germline V CDR1 and CDR2: SQVTM, ANQGSEA. The CDR3 region is CSVGGVDQPQHF. The CDR3 bases are TGCAGCGTTGGGGGCGTGGATCAGCCCCAGCATTTT.

This clone occurred many times. This rearrangement joins TRBV27 to TRBJ2-6; tentatively, D is TRBD2 (5 bases). Deletions cut 6 bases from V and 0 bases from J, with 9 bases between. CDR3 size: 15 residues. Germline-derived CDR1 and CDR2 are MNHEY and SMNVEV (reference sequence). CDR3 loop: CASSGVNSGANVLTF. The CDR3 bases are TGTGCCAGCAGCGGGGTAAACTCTGGGGCCAACGTCCTGACTTTC.

There are a few counts of this clone. V usage is TRBV30 and J usage is TRBJ1-3; D gene ambiguous. CDR1 is GTSNPN and CDR2 is SVGIG in the germline V gene (reference sequence). The ends were cut back, 5 bases at V and 0 bases at J, with 11 bases in the middle. CDR3 length: 14 residues. The DNA for the CDR3 is TGTGCCTGGTTAGGGAGTTACTCTGGAAACACCATATATTTT. Its translation is CAWLGSYSGNTIYF. The full variable domain, with the rest looked up from reference TRBV30 and TRBJ1-3, is SQTIHQWPATLVQPVGSPLSLECTVEGTSNPNLYWYRQAAGRGLQLLFYSVGIGQISSEVPQNLSASRPQDRQFILSSKKLLLSDSGFYLCAWLGSYSGNTIYFGEGSWLTVV.

This clone was seen a few times. The chain links TRBV29-1 to TRBJ2-7, with D perhaps matching TRBD1 or TRBD2 (5 bases each). CDR1 and CDR2 (germline): SQVTM, ANQGSEA. V was trimmed by 5 bases and J by 5 bases, leaving 22 bases between them. This CDR3 has 15 residues. CDR3 protein: CSVSPSGQGFDEQYF. CDR3 nucleotides: TGCAGCGTTTCCCCCTCGGGGCAGGGTTTCGACGAGCAGTACTTC.

The gene calls are TRBV4-3 and TRBJ2-7; 9 bases line up with TRBD1. The CDR3 extends over 18 amino acids. The germline V gene has CDR1 LGHNA and CDR2 YSLEER. Trimming cost V 0 bases and J 5 bases; bases outside gene matches: 14. CDR3 coding DNA: TGCGCCAGCAGCCAAGAAATGCCGACAGGGGGAGGCTACCACGAGCAGTACTTC. Translating it yields CASSQEMPTGGGYHEQYF.

The genes are TRBV5-1 and TRBJ2-7; 8 nucleotides agree with TRBD1. V trimming: 4 bases; J trimming: 4 bases; junction bases outside the gene matches: 4. This CDR3 contains 13 residues. CDR1 and CDR2 from the germline V gene are SGHRS and YFSETQ. The CDR3 bases are TGCGCCAGCAGCCCGACAGGGGAGTACGAGCAGTACTTC. Residues: CASSPTGEYEQYF.

This chain uses TRBV5-1 with TRBJ2-7; TRBD1 is a possible D gene (6 bases). This CDR3 is built from 13 residues. Germline CDR1 reads SGHRS; CDR2 reads YFSETQ. V dropped 5 bases and J dropped 4 bases, with 13 bases sitting between them. For the CDR3, the DNA is TGCGCCAGCAGTCGGGACACCGAATACGAGCAGTACTTC. Amino acids: CASSRDTEYEQYF.

The chain links TRBV11-3 to TRBJ2-3; TRBD1 aligns across 7 bases. From germline, CDR1 is SGHNT and CDR2 YENEEA. This CDR3 is built from 15 residues. V shed 5 bases, J shed 2 bases, and the junction held 7 bases outside the gene matches. The CDR3 nucleotides read TGTGCCAGCAGCCGACAGGGCAGACTCACAGATACGCAGTATTTT. It codes for CASSRQGRLTDTQYF. Variable domain in full (rest from reference TRBV11-3 and TRBJ2-3): EAGVVQSPRYKIIEKKQPVAFWCNPISGHNTLYWYLQNLGQGPELLIRYENEEAVDDSQLPKDRFSAERLKGVDSTLKIQPAELGDSAVYLCASSRQGRLTDTQYFGPGTRLTVL.

The chain is built from TRBV7-6 and TRBJ2-2; D remains ambiguous. Trimming cost V 0 bases and J 7 bases, with 6 bases left between them. The CDR3 is 13 amino acids. CDR1 and CDR2 from the germline V gene are SGHVS and FNYEAQ. Written as DNA, the CDR3 is TGTGCCAGCAGCTTAGCGCAGGACGGGGAGCTGTTTTTT. It yields the protein CASSLAQDGELFF. The variable domain in full, with the rest retrieved from reference TRBV7-6 and TRBJ2-2, is GAGVSQSPRYKVTKRGQDVALRCDPISGHVSLYWYRQALGQGPEFLTYFNYEAQQDKSGLPNDRFSAERPEGSISTLTIQRTEQRDSAMYRCASSLAQDGELFFGEGSRLTVL.

On this clone itself: One end of the junction fails to match germline, which may point to a read error. The V gene is TRBV7-6, the J gene TRBJ2-5; perhaps TRBD1 as D (9 bases). The CDR3 contains 15 residues. The germline CDR1 and CDR2 sequences are SGHVS and FNYEAQ. CDR3 in DNA: TGTGCCAGCAGTTTAGCGGGACAGGGTCAAGAGACCCAGTACTTC. Protein product: CASSLAGQGQETQYF. Based on the CDR3 plus reference TRBV7-6 and TRBJ2-5, the full variable domain is GAGVSQSPRYKVTKRGQDVALRCDPISGHVSLYWYRQALGQGPEFLTYFNYEAQQDKSGLPNDRFSAERPEGSISTLTIQRTEQRDSAMYRCASSLAGQGQETQYFGPGTRLLVL.

V is TRBV30 and J is TRBJ2-1; D perhaps matches TRBD2 (5 bases). Germline lookup yields CDR1 GTSNPN and CDR2 SVGIG (reference sequence). The CDR3 extends over 13 amino acids. The ends were cut back, 7 bases at V and 0 bases at J, with 10 bases in the middle. CDR3 sequence (DNA): TGTGCCTTGGACTCTAGCTCCTACAATGAGCAGTTCTTC. It yields the protein CALDSSSYNEQFF. The variable domain in full, completed from reference TRBV30 and TRBJ2-1, reads SQTIHQWPATLVQPVGSPLSLECTVEGTSNPNLYWYRQAAGRGLQLLFYSVGIGQISSEVPQNLSASRPQDRQFILSSKKLLLSDSGFYLCALDSSSYNEQFFGPGTRLTVL.

In this sample, this clone turned up a few times. The chain employs TRBV7-9 and TRBJ1-6; 8 nucleotides match TRBD1. Trimming cost V 10 bases and J 10 bases; bases outside gene matches: 15. This CDR3 contains 15 residues. Germline V gene lookup returns CDR1 SEHNR and CDR2 FQNEAQ (reference sequence). The CDR3 protein is CAIPAPTGGHSPLHF. The CDR3 region has the DNA TGTGCCATTCCCGCCCCCACAGGGGGGCACTCACCCCTCCACTTT.

The chain carries TRBV18 and TRBJ2-7; D may be TRBD2 (6 bases). The germline gives CDR1 KGHSH, CDR2 LQKENI. Trimming shortened V by 4 bases and J by 3 bases, and 16 bases separated the two germline ends. The CDR3 is 15 amino acids. CDR3 loop: CASSLGDLTLYEQYF. The CDR3 nucleotides read TGTGCCAGCTCACTGGGGGACTTGACACTCTACGAGCAGTACTTC.

This clone is termed medium-sized. Within the sample, other DNA sequences also encode this same CDR3. J is TRBJ2-1 and V is TRBV5-4; 11 nucleotides agree with TRBD2. Per the germline V gene, CDR1 is SGHNT and CDR2 is YYREEE (reference sequence). V lost 3 bases and J lost 7; bases outside the gene matches: 9. The CDR3 is made up of 16 amino acids. The CDR3 sequence is CASSYSLAGGINEQFF. For the CDR3, the DNA is TGTGCCAGCAGCTATAGTCTAGCGGGGGGAATAAATGAGCAGTTCTTC.

Comment on this clone: In the same sample, other DNA sequences code for this CDR3. V gene TRBV29-1 combines with J gene TRBJ2-3; 12 nucleotides align to TRBD2. Looked up from germline, CDR1 is SQVTM and CDR2 is ANQGSEA. This CDR3 is 16 amino acids long. V was clipped by 5 bases and J by 4 bases; unmatched bases: 10. The CDR3 spells CSVSGLAGGRADTQYF. The DNA of the CDR3 is TGCAGCGTTTCAGGGCTAGCGGGAGGGCGGGCAGATACGCAGTATTTT.

This clone was recorded a few times. The chain carries TRBV29-1 and TRBJ1-1, with 9 positions matching TRBD1. Germline lookup yields CDR1 SQVTM and CDR2 ANQGSEA. V lost 3 bases and J lost 4; bases outside the gene matches: 9. The CDR3 loop spans 15 amino acids. In DNA form, the CDR3 reads TGCAGCGTTGATAGGGCGGGACAGGGTGGCACTGAAGCTTTCTTT. Protein product: CSVDRAGQGGTEAFF.

A few counts support this clone. V is TRBV19 and J is TRBJ2-1, with TRBD2 matching over 9 bases. From germline, CDR1 is LNHDA and CDR2 SQIVND (reference sequence). J was trimmed by 4 bases and V by 11 bases; bases with no gene match: 12. CDR3 length equals 15 residues. CDR3 in amino acids: CAGGEETSGYNEQFF. The CDR3 coding sequence is TGTGCCGGGGGCGAGGAGACTAGCGGATACAATGAGCAGTTCTTC.

This clone was observed a few times. The chain links TRBV6-5 to TRBJ2-2; no firm D call. The germline V gene encodes CDR1 MNHEY and CDR2 SVGAGI. V was shortened by 5 bases and J by 6 bases, with 7 bases between the two germline ends. This CDR3 has 12 residues. The CDR3 bases are TGTGCCAGCAGTGCGCAGCCCGGGGAGCTGTTTTTT. This codes for CASSAQPGELFF.

This clone was counted only a few times. The chain uses TRBV4-2 and TRBJ2-2; 11 bases map to TRBD1. CDR3 length equals 16 residues. Germline assignment: CDR1 LGHNA and CDR2 YNFKEQ. The V segment lost 3 bases and the J segment 6 bases; nucleotides outside the gene matches: 6. The CDR3, as DNA: TGTGCCAGCAGCCAGGAGGACAGGGGGCATCCCGGGGAGCTGTTTTTT. It translates to CASSQEDRGHPGELFF.

J is TRBJ1-2 and V is TRBV30; TRBD1 is a possible D gene (6 bases). Germline assignment: CDR1 GTSNPN and CDR2 SVGIG (reference sequence). This CDR3 contains 13 residues. The germline V and J ends were trimmed by 2 bases and 6 bases, with 13 bases remaining between them. The CDR3 coding sequence is TGTGCCTGGAGTAGGGGGAAAATAGATGGCTACACCTTC. This codes for CAWSRGKIDGYTF.